A selection of T cell receptor beta chains follows, all from one sample in a study of blood T cell repertoires in COVID-19. The assay was immunoSEQ multiplex PCR, and TCRdb's table has in-frame clones only and misses some. Of more than 90,000 clones listed, roughly 83% were seen once; the top ten hold approximately 0.76%. Sample: peripheral blood. The receptors come from a woman in her seventies with acute or convalescent COVID-19. Each CDR3 is given with its conserved first and last residue. Each record gives: V gene, D gene, clone size, J gene, CDR3 DNA, CDR3 protein. The D gene is left open where the match is weak. Not all rows give a size; the values are once, few, many and, for expanded clones, a class.

TRBV7-3	NA	NA	TRBJ2-2	TGTGCCAGCAGCCGGGGTCCGGGTTCCACCGGGGAGCTGTTTTTT	CASSRGPGSTGELFF
TRBV5-1	TRBD1	NA	TRBJ1-4	TGCGCCAGCAGCTTGGCCGCGTCATCGTCAGGGGGGACTAATGAAAAACTGTTTTTT	CASSLAASSSGGTNEKLFF
TRBV7-9	NA	NA	TRBJ1-4	TGTGCCAGCAGCTTCGGGGGGACTAATGAAAAACTGTTTTTT	CASSFGGTNEKLFF
TRBV5-4	NA	once	TRBJ1-1	TGTGCCAGCAGCTTGAGGACAGTGAACACTGAAGCTTTCTTT	CASSLRTVNTEAFF
TRBV2	NA	NA	TRBJ2-1	TGTGCCAGCAGTGAACGACAGTACAATGAGCAGTTCTTC	CASSERQYNEQFF
TRBV6-5	NA	NA	TRBJ2-5	TGTGCCAGCAGTTACTCGGCAGGGGCGGCTGAGACCCAGTACTTC	CASSYSAGAAETQYF
TRBV10-1	NA	NA	TRBJ1-2	TGCGCCAGCAGTATTATGTTGGGACACCTATTCTTC	CASSIMLGHLFF
TRBV6-5	TRBD1	once	TRBJ2-2	TGTGCCAGCAGTTACTTACAGGGGGCGGACGGGGAGCTGTTTTTT	CASSYLQGADGELFF
TRBV19	NA	NA	TRBJ2-1	TGTGCCAGTAGCCTGTCAGGTAATGAGCAGTTCTTC	CASSLSGNEQFF
TRBV4-2	NA	NA	TRBJ1-1	TGTGCCAGCAGCCGAGGCGGAGAGAACACTGAAGCTTTCTTT	CASSRGGENTEAFF
TRBV28	TRBD2	few	TRBJ2-7	TGTGCCAGCAGTTTCAGGCTAGCGGACGAGCAGTACTTC	CASSFRLADEQYF
TRBV9	TRBD1	NA	TRBJ1-1	TGTGCCAGCAGCGCCACCGGGACAGGGGACAACACTGAAGCTTTCTTT	CASSATGTGDNTEAFF
TRBV6-1	TRBD1	NA	TRBJ2-1	TGTGCCAGCAGTGAGGTAGGGGGCTTGTCCTACAATGAGCAGTTCTTC	CASSEVGGLSYNEQFF
TRBV28	NA	NA	TRBJ1-6	TGTGCCAGCGTTGGAGGTTCCTATAATTCACCCCTCCACTTT	CASVGGSYNSPLHF
TRBV24-1	TRBD1	NA	TRBJ2-1	TGTGCCACCAGTGACTCCGGACAGGGGGCGAGTGAGCAGTTCTTC	CATSDSGQGASEQFF
TRBV6-5	NA	NA	TRBJ1-2	TGTGCCAGCAGTTTCTCAGGGGTAGCGGGCTATGGCTACACCTTC	CASSFSGVAGYGYTF
TRBV5-5	TRBD2	NA	TRBJ2-1	TGTGCCAGCAGCGGGGCTACTAGCGGGGCTGCCTACAATGAGCAGTTCTTC	CASSGATSGAAYNEQFF
TRBV7-2	TRBD2	NA	TRBJ2-2	TGTGCCAGCAGCCCAGCGGGACGGACCGGGGAGCTGTTTTTT	CASSPAGRTGELFF
TRBV18	NA	NA	TRBJ2-1	TGTGCCAGCTCACCTTTTGACAGCTACAATGAGCAGTTCTTC	CASSPFDSYNEQFF
TRBV19	TRBD2	NA	TRBJ2-3	TGTGCCAGTAGTATAGGTACTAGCGCGGATACGCAGTATTTT	CASSIGTSADTQYF
TRBV11-3	NA	NA	TRBJ2-1	TGTGCCAGCAGCTTAGAAGGTGGGAGGGGGGCTTTGGAGCAGTTCTTC	CASSLEGGRGALEQFF
TRBV5-4	NA	NA	TRBJ2-7	TGTGCCAGCAGCCCGGCAGCCCGGGACGAGCAGTACTTC	CASSPAARDEQYF
TRBV28	TRBD2	NA	TRBJ2-5	TGTGCCAGCAGTTACACGACTAGCGGGAGTCGTGAGACCCAGTACTTC	CASSYTTSGSRETQYF
TRBV19	NA	NA	TRBJ1-5	TGTGCCAGTAGAGCGACAGTCCATAGCAATCAGCCCCAGCATTTT	CASRATVHSNQPQHF
TRBV19	TRBD1	once	TRBJ2-3	TGTGCCAGTACCGGAGACAGGGGGCAGGCAGATACGCAGTATTTT	CASTGDRGQADTQYF
TRBV6-5	NA	NA	TRBJ1-1	TGTGCCAGCAGTTACTCGACCAGGGTTAACACTGAAGCTTTCTTT	CASSYSTRVNTEAFF
TRBV28	TRBD1	NA	TRBJ2-7	TGTGCCAGCAGCTTAAACCCGGGACAGGGTTTGTACGAGCAGTACTTC	CASSLNPGQGLYEQYF
TRBV6-2/TRBV6-3	TRBD2	NA	TRBJ2-7	TGTGCCAGCAGTTACCCTTCTAGCGGGAGTCTAGCCTACGAGCAGTACTTC	CASSYPSSGSLAYEQYF
TRBV28	NA	NA	TRBJ1-5	TGTGCCAGCAGTTTAGGGGCAGCCAATAATCAGCCCCAGCATTTT	CASSLGAANNQPQHF